This is a list of T cell receptor beta chains from one sample in a study of blood T cell repertoires in COVID-19. The method was immunoSEQ multiplex PCR; TCRdb's version includes in-frame clones alone and lacks a portion of them. The data contain about 120,000 clones, almost 85% of them seen just once; the ten biggest clones take up just under 7.5%. The sequenced material came from peripheral blood. Source of these receptors: a man in his sixties or seventies with active or convalescent COVID-19. Each CDR3 is given with its conserved first and last residue. D genes are given only for firm matches. Some rows have no size entry. The others give once, few or many, or a class for an expanded clone.

J: TRBJ1-2; size: -; D: TRBD1; V: TRBV6-2/TRBV6-3; CDR3: CASSYQTGNYGYTF; DNA: TGTGCCAGCAGTTATCAGACAGGGAACTATGGCTACACCTTC
J: TRBJ1-2; size: -; D: TRBD1; V: TRBV9; CDR3: CASSVGAQGADYGYTF; DNA: TGTGCCAGCAGCGTTGGGGCGCAGGGGGCGGACTATGGCTACACCTTC
J: TRBJ1-6; size: -; D: TRBD1; V: TRBV6-2/TRBV6-3; CDR3: CASSWQGANSPLHF; DNA: TGTGCCAGCAGTTGGCAGGGGGCAAATTCACCCCTCCACTTT
J: TRBJ1-5; size: -; D: TRBD1; V: TRBV15; CDR3: CATSREAGGLNQPQHF; DNA: TGTGCCACCAGCAGAGAGGCAGGGGGCTTAAATCAGCCCCAGCATTTT
J: TRBJ2-1; size: -; D: TRBD2; V: TRBV4-2; CDR3: CASSQGLAVLEQFF; DNA: TGTGCCAGCAGCCAGGGACTAGCGGTATTGGAGCAGTTCTTC
J: TRBJ2-1; size: -; D: TRBD2; V: TRBV5-4; CDR3: CASSFAGGNEQFF; DNA: TGTGCCAGCAGCTTTGCGGGGGGGAATGAGCAGTTCTTC
J: TRBJ2-3; size: once; D: -; V: TRBV5-1; CDR3: CASSLAPTRGSSTDTQYF; DNA: TGCGCCAGCAGCTTGGCTCCCACACGGGGGTCTAGCACAGATACGCAGTATTTT
J: TRBJ2-7; size: -; D: TRBD1; V: TRBV18; CDR3: CASSPTGTGLYEQYF; DNA: TGTGCCAGCTCACCAACCGGGACAGGTCTCTACGAGCAGTACTTC
J: TRBJ1-2; size: -; D: -; V: TRBV5-1; CDR3: CASSSRQDGYTF; DNA: TGCGCCAGCAGCAGCCGACAGGATGGCTACACCTTC
J: TRBJ1-5; size: once; D: TRBD1; V: TRBV3-1/TRBV3-2; CDR3: CASSQRGQGTNQPQHF; DNA: TGTGCCAGCAGCCAAAGGGGACAGGGGACCAATCAGCCCCAGCATTTT
J: TRBJ2-1; size: few; D: TRBD2; V: TRBV7-2; CDR3: CASSLSGGSYNEQFF; DNA: TGTGCCAGCAGCTTAAGCGGGGGATCGTACAATGAGCAGTTCTTC
J: TRBJ1-2; size: -; D: TRBD1; V: TRBV7-2; CDR3: CASSPLQGARNYYGYTF; DNA: TGTGCCAGCAGCCCTCTCCAGGGGGCGCGGAACTACTATGGCTACACCTTC
J: TRBJ1-2; size: -; D: -; V: TRBV4-1; CDR3: CASNPARTASYGYTF; DNA: TGCGCCAGCAACCCTGCAAGGACAGCCTCCTATGGCTACACCTTC
J: TRBJ2-1; size: -; D: TRBD2; V: TRBV29-1; CDR3: CSVSRPGLDYNEQFF; DNA: TGCAGCGTCTCACGACCGGGACTAGACTACAATGAGCAGTTCTTC
J: TRBJ1-4; size: -; D: -; V: TRBV18; CDR3: CASSSTGPLTNEKLFF; DNA: TGTGCCAGCTCATCGACAGGCCCTTTAACTAATGAAAAACTGTTTTTT
J: TRBJ1-1; size: -; D: -; V: TRBV21-1; CDR3: CASSRVGTVTEAFF; DNA: TGTGCCAGCAGCAGGGTGGGCACGGTCACTGAAGCTTTCTTT
J: TRBJ2-1; size: few; D: -; V: TRBV20-1; CDR3: CSASGNNEQFF; DNA: TGCAGTGCTAGCGGTAACAATGAGCAGTTCTTC
J: TRBJ2-7; size: -; D: TRBD1; V: TRBV19; CDR3: CASTATGSTYEQYF; DNA: TGTGCCAGTACCGCGACAGGGTCGACCTACGAGCAGTACTTC
J: TRBJ1-6; size: few; D: TRBD1; V: TRBV6-2/TRBV6-3; CDR3: CASSYIVGQGNPGRPPLHF; DNA: TGTGCCAGCAGTTATATAGTGGGACAGGGCAATCCTGGCCGCCCACCCCTCCACTTT
J: TRBJ2-7; size: -; D: TRBD1; V: TRBV4-3; CDR3: CASSQAGTGFREQYF; DNA: TGCGCCAGCAGCCAAGCCGGGACAGGGTTTAGAGAGCAGTACTTC
J: TRBJ2-5; size: -; D: -; V: TRBV11-1; CDR3: CASSLSGASETQYF; DNA: TGTGCCAGCAGCTTATCCGGAGCATCAGAGACCCAGTACTTC
J: TRBJ2-3; size: -; D: TRBD2; V: TRBV19; CDR3: CASSIFRGGRDTQYF; DNA: TGTGCCAGTAGTATTTTCCGGGGGGGCCGAGATACGCAGTATTTT
J: TRBJ2-5; size: once; D: -; V: TRBV6-2/TRBV6-3; CDR3: CASSYGGRETQYF; DNA: TGTGCCAGCAGTTACGGCGGTAGAGAGACCCAGTACTTC
J: TRBJ2-1; size: -; D: TRBD1; V: TRBV5-6; CDR3: CASSRRDRQLGSRNEQFF; DNA: TGTGCCAGCAGCCGCCGGGACAGACAACTGGGTTCTCGAAATGAGCAGTTCTTC
J: TRBJ1-6; size: -; D: -; V: TRBV5-1; CDR3: CASSSGTPQGNSPLHF; DNA: TGCGCCAGCAGCTCAGGGACACCGCAGGGTAATTCACCCCTCCACTTT
J: TRBJ2-1; size: once; D: TRBD1; V: TRBV19; CDR3: CASSPGTGEVQFF; DNA: TGTGCCAGTAGTCCTGGGACAGGGGAAGTGCAGTTCTTC
J: TRBJ1-1; size: -; D: -; V: TRBV27; CDR3: CASNPRWGVNTEAFF; DNA: TGTGCCAGCAACCCTCGGTGGGGAGTGAACACTGAAGCTTTCTTT
J: TRBJ2-3; size: -; D: TRBD2; V: TRBV4-2; CDR3: CASSQDSRGGQDTQYF; DNA: TGTGCCAGCAGCCAAGACTCGCGGGGGGGCCAAGATACGCAGTATTTT
J: TRBJ2-1; size: -; D: TRBD2; V: TRBV18; CDR3: CASSPVLAEYNEQFF; DNA: TGTGCCAGCTCACCAGTCCTAGCGGAATACAATGAGCAGTTCTTC